These 5 T cell receptor beta chains came from one sample sequenced in a study of T cells expressing NK-cell markers. From its re-call of the 5' RACE reads, TCRdb lists each CDR3 protein once, without DNA. The repertoire table contains fewer than 400,000 distinct CDR3 sequences. Sequenced sample: blood T cells: a sorted CD56 or NKG2C T cell subset, CD4+ or CD8+ T cells, or bulk PBMC T cells (not recorded which). Receptors originate from a man aged 18-75 years in good health.

The CDR3 sequence: CASSDISSYNSPLHF. This chain links TRBV6-1 with TRBJ1-6. CDR3 length equals 15 residues. The germline CDR1 and CDR2 sequences are MNHNS and SASEGT.

The genes are TRBV19 and TRBJ2-1; TCRdb gives TRBD2 as the D gene, but with no DNA this cannot be confirmed. The germline V gene encodes CDR1 LNHDA and CDR2 SQIVND (reference sequence). CDR3 size: 18 residues. This CDR3 is CASSIDRVAGGLRDEQFF.

The gene calls are TRBV28 and TRBJ2-3; the D call of TRBD1 rests on TCRdb alone, since no DNA is present to check it. Germline V CDR1 and CDR2: MDHEN, SYDVKM. CDR3 length: 16 amino acids. The CDR3 here is CASSSPGTGVLGTQYF.

The gene calls are TRBV6-6 and TRBJ1-5; the D call of TRBD1 rests on TCRdb alone, since no DNA is present to check it. The CDR3 loop spans 13 amino acids. Per the germline V gene, CDR1 is MNHNY and CDR2 is SVGAGI (reference sequence). CDR3 loop: CASSRGPVGDQHF.

The chain links TRBV7-2 to TRBJ2-2; without DNA, the TCRdb call of TRBD1 cannot be checked. This CDR3 region has 16 residues. CDR1 SGHTA and CDR2 FQGNSA come from the germline V gene. The CDR3 protein is CASSSPAGVGTGELFF.